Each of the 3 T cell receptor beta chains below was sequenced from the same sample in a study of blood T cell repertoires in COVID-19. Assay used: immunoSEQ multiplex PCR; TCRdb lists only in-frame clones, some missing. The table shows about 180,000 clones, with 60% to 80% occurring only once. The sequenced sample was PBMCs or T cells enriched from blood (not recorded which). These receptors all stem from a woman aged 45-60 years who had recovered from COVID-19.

CDR3 loop: CASSAVALALAKNIQYF. The DNA of the CDR3 is TGTGCCAGCAGCGCCGTCGCACTAGCGCTAGCCAAAAACATTCAGTACTTC. This chain uses TRBV6-4 with TRBJ2-4; 7 bases match TRBD2. The CDR3 is 17 amino acids. The germline V gene encodes CDR1 MRHNA and CDR2 SNTAGT. V lost 6 bases, J lost 0 bases, and 11 bases stayed unmatched.

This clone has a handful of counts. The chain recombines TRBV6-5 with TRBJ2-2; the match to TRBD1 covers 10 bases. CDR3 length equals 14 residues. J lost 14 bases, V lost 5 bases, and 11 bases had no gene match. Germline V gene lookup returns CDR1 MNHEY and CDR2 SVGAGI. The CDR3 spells CASSPHRDRGGLFF. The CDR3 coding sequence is TGTGCCAGCAGTCCTCACCGGGACAGGGGAGGACTGTTTTTT.

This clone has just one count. CDR3 nucleotide sequence: TGTGCCAGCAGTTACTCCGGAGCAGGGGGAGGTGAGACCCAGTACTTC. Translation gives CASSYSGAGGGETQYF. The gene calls are TRBV6-5 and TRBJ2-5, with D possibly being TRBD1 (7 bases). CDR1 MNHEY and CDR2 SVGAGI come from the germline V gene. Deletions cut 0 bases from V and 5 bases from J, with 16 bases between. The CDR3 is made up of 16 amino acids.